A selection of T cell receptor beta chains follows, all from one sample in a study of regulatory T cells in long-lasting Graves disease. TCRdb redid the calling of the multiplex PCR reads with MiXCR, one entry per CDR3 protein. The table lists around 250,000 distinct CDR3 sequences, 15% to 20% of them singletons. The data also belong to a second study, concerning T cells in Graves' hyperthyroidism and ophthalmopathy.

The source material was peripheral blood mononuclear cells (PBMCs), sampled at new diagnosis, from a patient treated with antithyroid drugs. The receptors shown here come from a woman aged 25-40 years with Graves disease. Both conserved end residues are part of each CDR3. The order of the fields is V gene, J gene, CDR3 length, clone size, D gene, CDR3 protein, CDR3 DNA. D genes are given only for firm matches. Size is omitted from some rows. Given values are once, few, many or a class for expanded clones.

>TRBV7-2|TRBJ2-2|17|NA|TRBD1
CASSYNPGTGNTGELFF
TGTGCCAGCAGCTACAACCCCGGGACAGGGAACACCGGGGAGCTGTTTTTT
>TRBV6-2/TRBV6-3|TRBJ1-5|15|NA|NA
CASSEALGVNQPQHF
TGTGCCAGCAGTGAAGCTCTGGGGGTGAATCAGCCCCAGCATTTT
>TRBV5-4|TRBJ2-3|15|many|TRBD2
CASSLVASGRDTQYF
TGTGCCAGCAGCTTGGTGGCTAGCGGTAGAGATACGCAGTATTTT
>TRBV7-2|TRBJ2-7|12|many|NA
CASSFGLGEQYF
TGTGCCAGCAGCTTCGGGTTAGGCGAGCAGTACTTC
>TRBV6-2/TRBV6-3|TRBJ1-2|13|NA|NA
CASSSNPGSGYTF
TGTGCCAGCAGTTCCAACCCAGGGAGCGGCTACACCTTC
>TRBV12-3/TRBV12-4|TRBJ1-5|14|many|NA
CASSFQGGYQPQHF
TGTGCCAGCAGTTTCCAGGGAGGGTATCAGCCCCAGCATTTT
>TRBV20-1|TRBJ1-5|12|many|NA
CSASSGDQPQHF
TGCAGTGCCTCAAGTGGGGATCAGCCCCAGCATTTT
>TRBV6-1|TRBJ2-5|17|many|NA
CASTHLLGVRPQETQYF
TGTGCCAGCACTCATCTCTTGGGGGTTCGGCCTCAAGAGACCCAGTACTTC
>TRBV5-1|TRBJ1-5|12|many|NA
CASSSGGQPQHF
TGTGCCAGCAGCTCGGGGGGGCAGCCCCAGCATTTT
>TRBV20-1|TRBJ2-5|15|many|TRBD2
CSARDVSGGAETQYF
TGCAGTGCTAGAGATGTAAGCGGGGGGGCCGAGACCCAGTACTTC
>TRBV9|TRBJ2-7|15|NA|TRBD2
CASSVGGGNSYEQYF
TGTGCCAGCAGCGTAGGGGGGGGGAACTCCTACGAGCAGTACTTC
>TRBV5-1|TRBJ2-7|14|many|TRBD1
CASSHRDRTYEQYF
TGCGCCAGCAGCCACCGGGACAGAACCTACGAGCAGTACTTC
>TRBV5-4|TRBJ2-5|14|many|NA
CASSSLQGLETQYF
TGTGCCAGCAGCTCCCTACAGGGTTTGGAGACCCAGTACTTC
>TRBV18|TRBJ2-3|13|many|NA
CASSPPWADTQYF
TGTGCCAGCTCACCACCGTGGGCAGATACGCAGTATTTT
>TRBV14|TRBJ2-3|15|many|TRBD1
CASSQDPRGRDTQYF
TGTGCCAGCAGCCAAGATCCTAGGGGGCGAGATACGCAGTATTTT
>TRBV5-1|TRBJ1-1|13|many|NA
CASRLRAEQEAFF
TGCGCCAGCAGGCTGAGAGCTGAACAGGAAGCTTTCTTT
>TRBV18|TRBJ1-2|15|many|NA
CASSPTGKGTYGYTF
TGTGCCAGCTCGCCAACAGGGAAGGGCACCTATGGCTACACCTTC
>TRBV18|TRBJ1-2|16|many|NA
CASSPDRGARGYGYTF
TGTGCCAGCTCGCCGGACCGGGGGGCGAGGGGATATGGCTACACCTTC
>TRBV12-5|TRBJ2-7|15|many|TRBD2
CASPTSGGPPYEQYF
TGTGCTAGTCCCACTAGCGGGGGGCCACCGTACGAGCAGTACTTC
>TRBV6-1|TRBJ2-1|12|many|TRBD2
CASRTGGDEQFF
TGTGCCAGCAGGACGGGGGGGGATGAGCAGTTCTTC
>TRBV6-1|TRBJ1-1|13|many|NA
CASSEWTDTEAFF
TGTGCCAGCAGTGAGTGGACAGACACTGAAGCTTTCTTT
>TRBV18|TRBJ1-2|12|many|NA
CASSPYLMGYTF
TGTGCCAGCTCACCCTACCTTATGGGCTACACCTTC
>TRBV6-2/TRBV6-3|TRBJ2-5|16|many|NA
CASSYPVASGDETQYF
TGTGCCAGCAGTTACCCTGTCGCCTCGGGGGACGAGACCCAGTACTTC
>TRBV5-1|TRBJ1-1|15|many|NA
CASSFQGRGDTEAFF
TGCGCCAGCAGCTTTCAGGGAAGGGGCGACACTGAAGCTTTCTTT
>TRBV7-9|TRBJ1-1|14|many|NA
CASSLAVRNTEAFF
TGTGCCAGCAGCTTAGCCGTACGGAACACTGAAGCTTTCTTT
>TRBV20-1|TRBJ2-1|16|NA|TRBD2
CSAFPRAGGTYNEQFF
TGCAGTGCCTTCCCCAGAGCGGGAGGGACATACAATGAGCAGTTCTTC
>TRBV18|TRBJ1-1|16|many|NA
CASKPARLTLNTEAFF
TGTGCCAGCAAACCGGCACGGCTAACTTTGAACACTGAAGCTTTCTTT
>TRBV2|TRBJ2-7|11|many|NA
CASKIAYEQYF
TGTGCCAGCAAGATAGCCTACGAGCAGTACTTC
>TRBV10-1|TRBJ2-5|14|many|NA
CASSRGATQETQYF
TGCGCCAGCAGTCGAGGGGCCACCCAAGAGACCCAGTACTTC
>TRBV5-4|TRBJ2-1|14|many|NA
CASRPGWGYNEQFF
TGTGCCAGCAGACCTGGGTGGGGCTACAATGAGCAGTTCTTC
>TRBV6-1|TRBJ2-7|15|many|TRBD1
CASSETSGGSYEQYF
TGTGCCAGCAGTGAAACGTCAGGGGGCAGTTACGAGCAGTACTTC
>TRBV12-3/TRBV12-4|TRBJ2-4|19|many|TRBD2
CASSPLGLAGGGAKNIQYF
TGTGCCAGCAGCCCCCTTGGACTAGCGGGGGGGGGAGCCAAAAACATTCAGTACTTC
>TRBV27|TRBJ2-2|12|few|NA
CASTAGSGELFF
TGTGCCAGCACCGCAGGGTCCGGGGAGCTGTTTTTT
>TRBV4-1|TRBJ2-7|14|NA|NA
CASSQAFQDSQQYF
TGCGCCAGCAGCCAAGCCTTCCAGGACTCTCAGCAGTACTTC
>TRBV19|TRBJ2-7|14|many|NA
CASSMSSISYEQYF
TGTGCCAGTAGTATGTCTAGCATCTCCTACGAGCAGTACTTC
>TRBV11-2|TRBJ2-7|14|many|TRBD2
CASSPGLAGGQQYF
TGTGCCAGCAGCCCAGGACTAGCGGGGGGGCAGCAGTACTTC
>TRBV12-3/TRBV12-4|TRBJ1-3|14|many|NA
CASSLYNGEDTIYF
TGTGCCAGCAGTCTCTATAACGGGGAAGACACCATATATTTT
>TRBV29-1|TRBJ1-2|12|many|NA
CSVVGTNYGYTF
TGCAGCGTTGTCGGGACTAACTATGGCTACACCTTC
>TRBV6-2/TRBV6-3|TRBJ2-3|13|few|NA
CASSYDEADTQYF
TGTGCCAGCAGTTACGATGAGGCAGATACGCAGTATTTT
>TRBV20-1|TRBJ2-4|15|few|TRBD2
CSARTSGGPGDIQYF
TGCAGTGCTAGAACTAGCGGGGGGCCCGGGGACATTCAGTACTTC
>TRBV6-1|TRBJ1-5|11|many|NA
CASSEVQPQHF
TGTGCCAGCAGTGAAGTCCAGCCCCAGCATTTT